Sequencing of this TCR beta chain was carried out in a study of cytomegalovirus exposure and HLA in healthy donors. Study results and caveats: The study designated fewer than 200 TCR beta chains cytomegalovirus-associated.

Assay: immunoSEQ multiplex PCR; the TCRdb copy retains only in-frame clones and omits some. The sample records about 360,000 clones, 75% to 90% being singletons. This clone was counted only a few times. The antigen remains unidentified. Germline CDR1 is MDHEN and CDR2 is SYDVKM. V was cut by 6 bases and J by 6 bases, with 8 bases left in between. This CDR3 contains 11 residues. Specimen: PBMCs. This receptor was identified in a woman aged 18-30 years in good health and CMV-seronegative. This chain links TRBV28 with TRBJ1-2; no firm D call. The chain's CDR3 is CASRTFNGYTF. For the CDR3, the DNA is TGTGCCAGCAGAACTTTTAATGGCTACACCTTC.